Sequencing of this TCR beta chain was carried out in a study of T-cell memory formation after mild COVID-19. The wider study: TCR clustering was largely donor specific.

This CDR3 has 11 residues. V gave up 4 bases and J gave up 1 base, with 3 bases separating them. Germline V CDR1 and CDR2: SGHRS, YFSETQ. Study conclusions and caveats: The finding that pre-infection memory included some responding clones suggested that cross-reactive memory joined. Mainly in CM and EM were contracting CD4+ clones; CD8+ were in EMRA. From day 15 to 85, contracting clones were balanced between CD4 and CD8, whereas later expanders leaned toward CD4+.

TCRdb independently ran MiXCR on the 5' RACE reads; one entry per CDR3 protein. The data show 250,000 to 300,000 distinct CDR3 sequences, around a sixth seen once. There are many counts of this clonotype. As yet, its antigen is unknown. The sequencing input was PBMCs or a T cell subset sorted from them (not recorded which). The J gene is TRBJ2-7, the V gene TRBV5-1; D ambiguous. This TCR derives from a man between 18 and 29 years old who had mild COVID-19 (a few samples of this study predate the infection). Cell type and time point are not known. CDR3 nucleotide sequence: TGCGCCAGCAGCGGGTCCTACGAGCAGTACTTC. Amino acid sequence: CASSGSYEQYF. Using reference TRBV5-1 and TRBJ2-7 for the parts outside the CDR3, the full variable domain is KAGVTQTPRYLIKTRGQQVTLSCSPISGHRSVSWYQQTPGQGLQFLFEYFSETQRNKGNFPGRFSGRQFSNSRSEMNVSTLELGDSALYLCASSGSYEQYFGPGTRLTVT.